These 32 T cell receptor beta chains came from one sample sequenced in a study of early T cells in non-severe SARS-CoV-2 infection. One entry per CDR3 protein, called by TCRdb with MiXCR from the 5' RACE reads. In the table there are about 60,000 distinct CDR3 sequences, less than 10% of which are singletons. Sequences were obtained from whole blood. The receptors originated from an adult who was a healthcare worker with PCR-confirmed SARS-CoV-2 infection or an uninfected control (not recorded which).

The sample holds a few counts of this clonotype. The chain joins TRBV15 to TRBJ2-5; 8 bases are a match to TRBD1. Germline CDR1 and CDR2: LNHNV and YYDKDF (reference sequence). There are 15 residues in the CDR3. V was clipped by 3 bases and J by 3 bases; unmatched bases: 6. The CDR3 loop is CATSSRTGGKETQYF. The CDR3, as DNA: TGTGCCACCAGCAGTCGCACAGGGGGGAAAGAGACCCAGTACTTC. The variable domain in full, completed from reference TRBV15 and TRBJ2-5, reads DAMVIQNPRYQVTQFGKPVTLSCSQTLNHNVMYWYQQKSSQAPKLLFHYYDKDFNNEADTPDNFQSRRPNTSFCFLDIRSPGLGDTAMYLCATSSRTGGKETQYFGPGTRLLVL.

This clonotype was detected a few times. The genes are TRBV11-2 and TRBJ1-6, with 7 bases fitting TRBD1. The CDR3 has 16 amino acids. The germline gives CDR1 SGHAT, CDR2 FQNNGV. With 4 bases clipped from V and 4 bases from J, the junction kept 7 bases outside the gene matches. CDR3 residues: CASSWDRDRYNSPLHF. CDR3 DNA: TGTGCCAGCAGCTGGGACCGGGACAGATATAATTCACCCCTCCACTTT.

This clonotype was counted only a few times. The chain couples TRBV6-1 to TRBJ2-3; 8 positions agree with TRBD1. This CDR3 has 16 amino acids. V lost 6 bases, J lost 0 bases, and 8 bases stayed unmatched. CDR1 is MNHNS and CDR2 is SASEGT in the germline V gene. This CDR3 is CASSGQGEVSTDTQYF. As DNA, the CDR3 is TGTGCCAGCAGCGGACAGGGCGAGGTGAGCACAGATACGCAGTATTTT.

This clonotype was counted ten times or more. The chain's CDR3 is CASREERGSNNEQFF. The CDR3 bases are TGTGCCAGCAGGGAGGAGCGGGGGTCTAACAATGAGCAGTTCTTC. The chain links TRBV2 to TRBJ2-1, with 8 bases lining up with TRBD2. From germline, CDR1 is SNHLY and CDR2 FYNNEI. Germline trimming cut 6 bases from V and 5 bases from J; bases unmatched to any gene: 9. The CDR3 spans 15 residues.

This clonotype was counted only a few times. The V and J genes are TRBV29-1 and TRBJ2-5; 8 bases map to TRBD2. This CDR3 is built from 14 residues. V gave up 7 bases and J gave up 2 bases; unmatched junction bases: 9. Germline V gene data show CDR1 as SQVTM and CDR2 as ANQGSEA. The CDR3 bases are TGCAGCGCCGGGGCGAGCGGGGGACAAGAGACCCAGTACTTC. Translated: CSAGASGGQETQYF.

The rearrangement uses TRBV7-3 and TRBJ2-1; D possibly matches TRBD1 or TRBD2 (5 bases each). Trimming took off 2 bases at V and 8 bases at J, with 10 bases between the two ends. The CDR3 runs to 13 residues. In germline, CDR1 is SGHTA, CDR2 FQGTGA. CDR3 DNA: TGTGCCAGCAGCTTAGAGGGGCGGGATGAGCAGTTCTTC. It encodes CASSLEGRDEQFF.

This clonotype has just a few counts. The chain uses TRBV5-5 and TRBJ1-2, with a weak D call TRBD1 (6 bases). The germline gives CDR1 SGHKS, CDR2 YYEKEE (reference sequence). The CDR3 has 14 amino acids. V was shortened by 4 bases and J by 7 bases, with 17 bases between the two germline ends. The CDR3 reads CASSIGQYGIGYTF. The CDR3 DNA reads TGTGCCAGCAGCATCGGACAGTACGGGATTGGCTACACCTTC.

This clonotype was counted many times. The rearrangement joins TRBV20-1 to TRBJ1-2; D unresolved. CDR1 is DFQATT and CDR2 is SNEGSKA in the germline V gene (reference sequence). Trimming removed 8 bases at V and 2 bases at J, with 15 bases between. The CDR3 extends over 13 amino acids. CDR3 sequence reads: CSLRIQANYGYTF. The CDR3, as DNA: TGCAGTTTGAGGATCCAAGCGAACTATGGCTACACCTTC.

This clonotype was counted at least ten times. The chain combines TRBV5-6 with TRBJ2-5, with D unresolved. Trimming took off 0 bases at V and 1 base at J, with 7 bases between the two ends. Germline V lookup: CDR1 SGHDT, CDR2 YYEEEE. The CDR3 totals 14 residues. The chain's CDR3 is CASSLGSSQETQYF. As DNA, the CDR3 is TGTGCCAGCAGCTTGGGGAGCAGCCAAGAGACCCAGTACTTC.

The sample holds many counts of this clonotype. CDR3 sequence reads: CSVGGLAETQYF. Written as DNA, the CDR3 is TGCAGCGTCGGGGGACTAGCCGAGACCCAGTACTTC. This sequence joins TRBV29-1 and TRBJ2-5; TRBD2 matches 9 bases. Looked up from germline, CDR1 is SQVTM and CDR2 is ANQGSEA. This CDR3 contains 12 residues. V lost 6 bases, J lost 5 bases, and 4 bases stayed unmatched. The full variable domain, its missing parts supplied by reference TRBV29-1 and TRBJ2-5, is SAVISQKPSRDICQRGTSLTIQCQVDSQVTMMFWYRQQPGQSLTLIATANQGSEATYESGFVIDKFPISRPNLTFSTLTVSNMSPEDSSIYLCSVGGLAETQYFGPGTRLLVL.

The table lists this clonotype with a few counts. V is TRBV2 and J is TRBJ1-1; TRBD1 might be the D (6 bases). Germline assignment: CDR1 SNHLY and CDR2 FYNNEI. The CDR3 spans 15 residues. V was cut by 5 bases and J by 5 bases, with 18 bases left in between. The CDR3 loop is CASSYDTDRLTEAFF. The CDR3 DNA is TGTGCCAGCAGTTATGACACAGACAGGCTGACTGAAGCTTTCTTT.

This clonotype came up many times. The V gene is TRBV6-5, the J gene TRBJ1-1, with D unclear. The germline CDR1 and CDR2 sequences are MNHEY and SVGAGI. CDR3 length equals 14 residues. V was trimmed by 5 bases and J by 5 bases, leaving 15 bases between them. CDR3 sequence reads: CASSHTVRGTEAFF. The CDR3 coding sequence is TGTGCCAGCAGTCATACCGTACGAGGGACTGAAGCTTTCTTT.

This clonotype was found a few times. V is TRBV30 and J is TRBJ2-3; no firm D call. The CDR3 totals 10 residues. V was shortened by 2 bases and J by 6 bases, with 3 bases between the two germline ends. Germline V gene lookup returns CDR1 GTSNPN and CDR2 SVGIG (reference sequence). The CDR3 loop is CAWSRDTQYF. The CDR3 DNA sequence: TGTGCCTGGAGTCGGGATACGCAGTATTTT. The full variable domain, its missing parts supplied by reference TRBV30 and TRBJ2-3, is SQTIHQWPATLVQPVGSPLSLECTVEGTSNPNLYWYRQAAGRGLQLLFYSVGIGQISSEVPQNLSASRPQDRQFILSSKKLLLSDSGFYLCAWSRDTQYFGPGTRLTVL.

V and J are TRBV12-3 or TRBV12-4 and TRBJ2-3; D is ambiguous. Between the trimmed V and J ends, which lost 3 bases and 0 bases, there was a span of 7 bases. The CDR3 has 14 amino acids. The CDR3 loop is CASSFRQSTDTQYF. CDR3 in DNA: TGTGCCAGCAGTTTTAGGCAAAGCACAGATACGCAGTATTTT.

This clonotype was recorded a few times. The rearrangement joins TRBV18 to TRBJ1-1; no firm D call. Germline V gene data show CDR1 as KGHSH and CDR2 as LQKENI. Trimming removed 3 bases from V and 3 bases from J, with 8 bases in between. This CDR3 comprises 13 residues. The CDR3 coding sequence is TGTGCCAGCTCACCCCCGGGAGACACTGAAGCTTTCTTT. Protein: CASSPPGDTEAFF.

This clonotype was seen only a few times. The CDR3 nucleotides are TGCGCCAGCAGCCCCCAGATGACTACACAAGAGACCCAGTACTTC. Encoded protein: CASSPQMTTQETQYF. V and J are TRBV5-1 and TRBJ2-5, with D perhaps TRBD2 (5 bases). V was clipped by 4 bases and J by 2 bases, with 15 bases between them. The CDR3 length is 15 residues. CDR1 and CDR2 (germline): SGHRS, YFSETQ.

This chain uses TRBV12-3 or TRBV12-4 with TRBJ2-5; the match to TRBD2 covers 8 bases. CDR3 length equals 15 residues. V lost 3 bases, J lost 4 bases, and 7 bases stayed unmatched. As DNA, the CDR3 is TGTGCCAGCAGTTTCGGCGGGGGGCCCCGAGAGACCCAGTACTTC. Its translation: CASSFGGGPRETQYF.

This clonotype was detected many times. Its ends do not fully match the called genes, so a read error is possible. The chain carries TRBV5-1 and TRBJ2-2; D ambiguous. The CDR3 is 14 amino acids. From germline, CDR1 is SGHRS and CDR2 YFSETQ. The CDR3 DNA follows: TGCGCCAGCAGCTTGATTGAGAACGCCGGGGAGCTGTTTTTT. Translation gives CASSLIENAGELFF.

V and J are TRBV30 and TRBJ2-2, with 7 bases lining up with TRBD1. CDR3 size: 14 residues. The germline V gene has CDR1 GTSNPN and CDR2 SVGIG (reference sequence). Trimming took 4 bases from V and 5 from J; bases not matched to a gene: 7. The chain's CDR3 is CAWTDRVGTGELFF. CDR3 bases: TGTGCCTGGACCGACAGGGTTGGGACCGGGGAGCTGTTTTTT.

This clonotype occurred many times. The rearrangement links TRBV6-6 to TRBJ2-1, with unresolved D. Germline loops: CDR1 MNHNY, CDR2 SVGAGI (reference sequence). V lost 8 bases, J lost 8 bases, and 10 bases lay in between. This CDR3 has 11 residues. The CDR3 bases are TGTGCCAGCGGGGTGGGCCATGAGCAGTTCTTC. It codes for CASGVGHEQFF.

The chain recombines TRBV9 with TRBJ1-2; 7 nucleotides line up with TRBD1. The CDR3 totals 16 residues. The junction had 9 bases not matched to a gene; V was cut back by 0 bases and J by 4 bases. Germline V gene data show CDR1 as SGDLS and CDR2 as YYNGEE. The CDR3 loop reads CASSVAPGTEAYGYTF. The CDR3 DNA sequence: TGTGCCAGCAGCGTAGCACCTGGGACAGAAGCCTATGGCTACACCTTC.

This clonotype was counted between two and nine times. The chain carries TRBV5-1 and TRBJ2-3, with a tentative D call TRBD1 (6 bases). The germline V gene encodes CDR1 SGHRS and CDR2 YFSETQ. The CDR3 contains 15 residues. V was pared by 2 bases and J by 0 bases, with 10 bases between. The CDR3 sequence: CASSFQGRSTDTQYF. CDR3 sequence (DNA): TGCGCCAGCAGCTTTCAGGGGCGAAGCACAGATACGCAGTATTTT.

The sample holds a few counts of this clonotype. The rearrangement uses TRBV12-5 and TRBJ1-1; perhaps TRBD1 as D (5 bases). Trimming took off 3 bases at V and 6 bases at J, with 17 bases between the two ends. The germline V gene encodes CDR1 LGHNT and CDR2 FRNRAP. The CDR3 length is 15 residues. The CDR3 is CASGLVVQGLAEAFF. Written as DNA, the CDR3 is TGTGCTAGTGGTTTAGTTGTCCAGGGATTGGCTGAAGCTTTCTTT.

This clonotype has a count of ten or more. The chain is built from TRBV6-2 or TRBV6-3 and TRBJ2-3; D might be TRBD2 (6 bases). In germline, CDR1 is MNHEY, CDR2 SVGEGT. V was shortened by 6 bases and J by 5 bases, with 9 bases between the two germline ends. The CDR3 runs to 12 residues. The CDR3 loop reads CASRTGVDTQYF. In nucleotides, the CDR3 is TGTGCCAGCAGGACGGGGGTAGATACGCAGTATTTT.

This clonotype was recorded many times. The chain uses TRBV11-2 and TRBJ2-4; D possibly corresponds to TRBD2 (5 bases). Deletions cut 1 base from V and 3 bases from J, with 13 bases between. This CDR3 has 16 residues. The V gene's germline CDR1 is SGHAT and CDR2 FQNNGV. The CDR3 sequence: CASSLVLRSGKNIQYF. CDR3 bases: TGTGCCAGCAGCTTAGTGTTAAGGAGCGGCAAAAACATTCAGTACTTC.

This clonotype occurred many times. J is TRBJ1-5 and V is TRBV7-9; D may be TRBD1 (5 bases). CDR1 is SEHNR and CDR2 is FQNEAQ in the germline V gene (reference sequence). The CDR3 contains 15 residues. Between the trimmed V and J ends, which lost 5 bases and 1 base, there was a span of 12 bases. CDR3 DNA sequence: TGTGCCAGCAGCCTGGGGGGATCCAGCAATCAGCCCCAGCATTTT. Translation: CASSLGGSSNQPQHF.

The rearrangement joins TRBV29-1 to TRBJ2-2; D may match TRBD1 or TRBD2 (5 bases each). Looked up from germline, CDR1 is SQVTM and CDR2 is ANQGSEA. The CDR3 is made up of 13 amino acids. The V and J ends lost 6 bases and 1 base respectively, with 9 bases between them. The CDR3 here is CSVGTVNTGELFF. The CDR3 nucleotides read TGCAGCGTCGGGACCGTGAACACCGGGGAGCTGTTTTTT.

This chain connects TRBV2 to TRBJ1-3; D is perhaps TRBD1 (5 bases). Per the germline V gene, CDR1 is SNHLY and CDR2 is FYNNEI. This CDR3 has 14 residues. Trimming removed 7 bases at V and 3 bases at J, with 13 bases between. CDR3: CASILRDGGNTIYF. In nucleotides, the CDR3 is TGTGCCAGCATCCTAAGGGACGGTGGAAACACCATATATTTT.

The chain links TRBV18 to TRBJ2-3, with D tentatively TRBD2 (7 bases). CDR3 length equals 14 residues. The ends were cut back, 6 bases at V and 5 bases at J, with 15 bases in the middle. Germline V gene sequence: CDR1 KGHSH, CDR2 LQKENI. The chain's CDR3 is CASSSGGSKDTQYF. The CDR3 DNA follows: TGTGCCAGCTCGTCGGGGGGCAGTAAAGATACGCAGTATTTT.

The sample holds a few counts of this clonotype. The chain recombines TRBV6-2 or TRBV6-3 with TRBJ2-1, with 8 positions matching TRBD2. There are 13 residues in the CDR3. The V segment lost 10 bases and the J segment 7 bases; nucleotides outside the gene matches: 9. Germline V gene lookup returns CDR1 MNHEY and CDR2 SVGEGT. CDR3 residues: CATKAAGANEQFF. DNA for the CDR3: TGTGCCACCAAGGCAGCGGGGGCAAATGAGCAGTTCTTC.

This clonotype occurred many times. This chain links TRBV5-1 with TRBJ2-5, with unresolved D. Trimming cost V 4 bases and J 1 base, with 11 bases left between them. Germline-derived CDR1 and CDR2 are SGHRS and YFSETQ. This CDR3 region has 14 residues. CDR3 sequence (DNA): TGCGCCAGCAGCGCCCCCTTGGCCCAAGAGACCCAGTACTTC. This sequence encodes CASSAPLAQETQYF. The whole variable domain, remainder taken from reference TRBV5-1 and TRBJ2-5, is KAGVTQTPRYLIKTRGQQVTLSCSPISGHRSVSWYQQTPGQGLQFLFEYFSETQRNKGNFPGRFSGRQFSNSRSEMNVSTLELGDSALYLCASSAPLAQETQYFGPGTRLLVL.

This clonotype was seen more than once but under ten times. V and J are TRBV2 and TRBJ2-6, with 10 bases that match TRBD1. J gave up 2 bases and V 8 bases, and 0 bases lay outside the gene matches. There are 14 residues in the CDR3. Germline V gene lookup returns CDR1 SNHLY and CDR2 FYNNEI. The CDR3 sequence: CASGTGAGANVLTF. CDR3 coding DNA: TGTGCCAGCGGGACAGGGGCTGGGGCCAACGTCCTGACTTTC.